The present T cell receptor (beta chain) was sequenced within a study of T cells in Graves' hyperthyroidism and ophthalmopathy. This CDR3 spans 18 amino acids. V was shortened by 9 bases and J by 3 bases, with 30 bases between the two germline ends. Germline lookup yields CDR1 MNHNS and CDR2 SASEGT. RNA transcripts gave rise to amplified TCR beta CDR3 regions. The TCR CDR3 first-round RT-PCR relied on the HTBI primer set. From the multiplex PCR reads, TCRdb called clonotypes with MiXCR, one entry per CDR3 protein. The sample consists of hundreds of thousands of distinct CDR3 sequences, 13% to 15% of them appearing once.

This chain connects TRBV6-1 to TRBJ2-7; D gene ambiguous. This clonotype was obtained from a woman between 18 and 29 years old with Graves' hyperthyroidism. Sequencing was done on a sample of blood. The CDR3 here is CASWGPARPQEIYYEQYF. CDR3 bases: TGTGCCAGTTGGGGTCCGGCACGGCCGCAAGAGATCTACTACGAGCAGTACTTC.